This TCR beta chain is from a study of T cell repertoires in aging, cancer and after chemotherapy. Multiplex touch-down PCR with TRB-A/B primers amplified rearranged V-D-J TRB sequences. TCRdb reprocessed the multiplex PCR reads with MiXCR, giving one entry per CDR3 protein. The table lists around 2,500 distinct CDR3 sequences, about 21% of them singletons. Concerning this clonotype itself: Its antigen is undetermined.

V gave up 3 bases and J gave up 0 bases, with 17 bases separating them. This CDR3 comprises 18 residues. CDR1 is LNHDA and CDR2 is SQIVND in the germline V gene (reference sequence). Study results and caveats: Immunological memory after chemotherapy cannot be judged from the repertoire data. Untreated cancer patients had significantly lower blood TCR diversity than age-matched healthy donors.

The template was genomic DNA from peripheral blood, not RNA. The V and J genes are TRBV19 and TRBJ2-2; D is uncertain. Sample: blood. The sequence came from a human donor with a solid tumor. CDR3 in amino acids: CASSMYFSSLANTGELFF. The CDR3 coding sequence is TGTGCCAGTAGTATGTATTTCAGCAGCTTGGCGAACACCGGGGAGCTGTTTTTT.